This TCR beta chain was sequenced for a study of vaccination and CD4 T cells after COVID-19. The wider study: Six men and four women formed the convalescents, two being Hispanic. Study observations and caveats: Only after vaccination were a median approximately 86% of convalescents' reactive clones seen.

In this sample, this clonotype turned up once. Its antigen is still unknown. Trimming took off 5 bases at V and 10 bases at J, with 19 bases between the two ends. This CDR3 has 14 residues. From germline, CDR1 is SGHTA and CDR2 FQGNSA. Specified treatment: roughly nine-day PBMC culture with coronavirus spike peptide pools or control peptides (ViraFEST assay). The ViraFEST method relied on peptide pools to expand antigen-specific T cells, followed by TCR sequencing. Negative selection enriched CD4+ T cells from cultures at roughly ten days. With the Oncomine TCR Beta short-read assay, DNA from cultured CD4+ T cells was sequenced. From the PCR reads, TCRdb called clonotypes with MiXCR, one entry per CDR3 protein. The table lists roughly 6,700 distinct CDR3 sequences, under 70% of them singletons.

The TCR comes from a human donor who had recovered from COVID-19. Sequences were obtained from CD4+ T cells from blood, cultured in vitro. This chain links TRBV7-2 with TRBJ2-3; D unclear. CDR3 amino acids: CASSRVLSERAQYF. Written as DNA, the CDR3 is TGTGCCAGCAGCCGCGTTCTGTCGGAAAGAGCGCAGTATTTT.